The entry below describes one T cell receptor (beta chain). The antigen this receptor binds is unknown. Base qualities were left out, and no much larger clone turns up one base away. This specimen includes other DNA sequences encoding the same CDR3. The data originate from a study of cytomegalovirus exposure and HLA in healthy donors (dated by TCRdb to the late 2010s). About the investigation overall: An earlier analysis of several hundred of the donors reported more than 250 Gb of sequence data and 117 million unique TCR beta sequences from 150 million to 200 million T cells. HLA typing covered class I and class II loci at four-digit resolution. Of the roughly 410 genotyped donors, 75% to 85% were placed in the genetic ancestry cluster associated with self-reported Caucasian donors. High-throughput TCR immunosequencing, statistical association of individual TCRs with disease status, and machine learning were combined to predict cytomegalovirus infection status. A later analysis re-analyzed previously published TCR beta repertoires from 660 or so donors and added high-resolution HLA genotyping to study TCR occurrence patterns. Roughly 300 gigabases of sequencing data and around 88 million unique TCR sequences made up an early release that covered nearly 650 HLA-typed donors. An earlier analysis of several hundred of the donors applied high-throughput TCR beta sequencing to assess whether each TCR beta V gene segment acted as functional or pseudogenic. Using immunosequencing, the study profiled T cell repertoires from 640 or so subjects and related those repertoires to cytomegalovirus serostatus. Donor age, sex, ethnicity and CMV serostatus were compiled alongside the repertoire data. Among 398 genotyped donors of the cohort, an average of roughly 230,000 unique TCR beta nucleotide sequences was sequenced per donor, of which 15% to 20% were non-productive. The aim of the study was to test whether cataloging public T cell receptors could identify signatures of past pathogen exposure. The number of donors typed differed by locus, with roughly 629-640 for A, B, C, DRB1 and DQB1, approximately 500 for DQA1, under 610 for DPA1, and under 490 for DPB1. The later analysis used no new phenotypic data to find candidate immune exposures, relying instead on TCR beta sequences and their occurrence across donors. In a later genetic analysis, genome-wide SNP genotypes for about three fifths of the 666 donors were used, and that subset was treated as a discovery cohort. All discovery cohort repertoires had been generated using a single sequencing platform. About five DR-DQ haplotypes were handled as single units for association and clustering because linkage in the cohort was strong. Along with the roughly 700-subject first cohort, a separate validation cohort of 120 different subjects was used. Summary of the overall study and its limitations: The classifier was reported to diagnose cytomegalovirus status with high specificity and sensitivity in both the original cohort and the validation cohort. The study gave a list of about 160 TCR beta chains associated with cytomegalovirus. The authors suggested that the approach could potentially be extended to other disease states and immunological phenotypes. Most CMV-associated TCR beta chains appeared to be HLA-restricted in a later analysis, and the HLA associations seemed to be driven largely by CMV exposure. Compared with equally common non-associated chains, HLA-associated TCR beta chains in a later analysis were more clonally expanded and had lower generation probabilities. In this cohort, only TCR beta chains were sequenced, and detectable features were limited by the absence of alpha or paired-chain data. Some IMGT-functional V segments, including TRBV6-2 and TRBV6-3, could not be told apart with the 87-base-pair reads, so those segments were excluded. Roughly uniform sequencing depth across donors was assumed in presence/absence analyses, although this assumption may not hold. Most TCR sequences were observed very rarely across donors, whereas some public TCRs were present in many individuals. According to a later analysis, TCR association rates differed among HLA loci, with DRB1 alleles showing the most associated TCRs and HLA-C alleles showing the fewest. V-gene and J-gene trimming of TCR beta chains was associated with a missense DCLRE1C variant in a later genetic analysis, and the association was replicated in an independent cohort. Three of the identified cytomegalovirus-associated TCR beta chains were confirmed in vitro to be specific for cytomegalovirus antigens. A cluster of highly shared sequence variants was judged likely to represent a technical artifact of the sequencing pipeline. A further reported finding was that TCR beta sequences accurately predicted the HLA-A and HLA-B alleles for most subjects in the first cohort. In a later genetic analysis, fewer N-insertions in productive TCRs were reported among donors in an Asian-associated ancestry cluster than the approximately 710-donor mean. A later analysis associated about 18,000 TCR beta sequences with specific HLA alleles at a false discovery rate of 0.05. Linkage disequilibrium might explain the correlated functional status among segregating V segments, but an unknown experimental factor could not be ruled out. Because some donors lacked HLA typing at each locus, the association tests relied only on the typed subset. An earlier analysis of around 540 of the donors showed that most TCR beta V segments appeared in productive rearrangements either about 87% or about 30% of the time, which broadly matched IMGT annotations. Assigning TCR associations to individual alleles was difficult when HLA alleles, especially DR and DQ, strongly co-occurred. The earlier analysis of about 600 of the donors excluded roughly 16 rarely observed V segments, including chromosome 9 orphons, because counts were too low. In a later analysis, several top co-occurrence clusters were reported to appear linked to parvovirus B19, influenza, CMV and Epstein-Barr virus. For the cohort, immune exposure information was limited to CMV serostatus.

Reading the germline V gene (reference sequence) gives CDR1 SGHNT and CDR2 YYREEE. Taken from cysteine to phenylalanine, the CDR3 has 13 residues. The DNA shown is the 39-base CDR3, in frame from base 1. V drops 3 bases and J drops 8 bases, leaving 14 bases in between. Library construction relied on the immunoSEQ multiplex PCR assay. The multiplex PCR relied on a mix of 60 forward primers for TCR Vbeta segments and 13 reverse primers for TCR Jbeta segments. A multiplex PCR assay on genomic DNA amplified the CDR3 region of rearranged TCR beta genes. The Illumina HiSeq System was used to sequence the amplified TCR beta libraries as 87-base-pair reads. From the authors' description of their analysis: A later analysis counted some 80 million unique TCR beta chains across the 550 to 750 repertoires, and approximately 11 million of these chains were shared by at least two donors. Raw reads were error-corrected and collapsed into unique sequences by a nearest-neighbor algorithm in which closely related sequences were merged to remove PCR and sequencing errors. Alignment of CDR3 sequences to IMGT reference sequences was used to assign V, D and J gene segments. For a sequence to be retained, a match of at least six nucleotides to both a V gene segment and a J gene segment was required. A rearrangement was called productive if the CDR3 had no stop codons and remained in frame with V and J, and every other rearrangement was called non-productive. Following IMGT convention, CDR3 was defined as the stretch from the second conserved V-encoded cysteine up to the conserved J-encoded phenylalanine. The earlier analysis of 450 to 750 of the donors excluded any sequence lacking an unambiguous match to a single V gene segment. An earlier analysis of a few hundred of the donors called V segments functional above 56.7% productive rearrangements and segregating when the between-donor standard deviation exceeded 5%. A statistical classification framework was built to diagnose cytomegalovirus status from the catalog of TCR beta chain sequences. In a later analysis, V and J genes were assigned by comparing TCR nucleotide sequences against IMGT/GENE-DB human TR gene sequences. A later analysis assigned CDR3 sequences and most-parsimonious VDJ recombination scenarios with the TCRdist pipeline. A later analysis defined each TCR beta chain by its CDR3 amino acid sequence plus V-gene family, and excluded reads lacking a unique V-gene family. A later analysis removed 550 to 700 highly shared, low-generation-probability nucleotide sequences to deal with suspected cross-contamination and a sequencing artifact. For each public chain, a later analysis derived a clonal expansion index from normalized ranks of inferred template counts within each repertoire. A later analysis computed generation probabilities with a VDJ recombination model fitted to out-of-frame rearrangements, and checked the results against IGoR. Hypergeometric tests were used in a later analysis to score TCR-TCR, TCR-HLA and TCR-CMV co-occurrence, with a repertoire-size bias correction applied to the TCR pairs. To estimate false discovery rates, a later analysis permuted the HLA or CMV assignments 20 times. In a later analysis, co-occurring TCRs were grouped using DBSCAN, and TCRdist sequence similarity was added for clustering within HLA-allele-positive subsets. Co-occurrence clustering excluded repertoires with fewer than 30,000 or more than 120,000 public chains, plus five with anomalous nucleotide sharing. Here the immuneACCESS table is served through TCRdb, limited to in-frame sequences with V and J called. Missing clones are a known gap in these copies; in checked studies unresolved V genes cover under half, and the rest lacks a known reason. V, J and clone size derive from that table, while D and trimming were established from the DNA sequence. Across this sample there are under 200,000 clones, with 60% to 85% seen only once. The leading ten clones occupy roughly 5% of the sample.

The cohort comprised 670 or so healthy bone marrow donors. At the time of sampling, every cohort member was nominally healthy, though immune exposures that went unrecorded were likely present. The donor tested CMV seronegative, placing the donor among the 300 to 450 seronegative members of the cohort. A peripheral blood sample was collected from each donor, and TCR beta sequencing was performed on peripheral blood mononuclear cells. Genomic DNA extraction from the blood cell samples was performed with the Qiagen DNeasy Blood Extraction Kit. The sequence came from a man aged 35 to 55 in good health and CMV-seronegative. The chain uses TRBV5-4 and TRBJ1-1; TRBD1 is a weak D gene call, 6 bases matching. Source material: PBMCs. The nucleotide sequence reads as follows: TGTGCCAGCAGCTACCCGAGGGGGGGGGAAGCTTTCTTT. The translation is CASSYPRGGEAFF. The reference TRBV5-4 and TRBJ1-1 proteins fill in what lies around the CDR3, so the full variable domain reads ETGVTQSPTHLIKTRGQQVTLRCSSQSGHNTVSWYQQALGQGPQFIFQYYREEENGRGNFPPRFSGLQFPNYSSELNVNALELDDSALYLCASSYPRGGEAFFGQGTRLTVV.